This paragraph reports one T cell receptor (beta chain). Original processing notes: For nucleated cells, counts were estimated from reference gene primer amplification. Sequencing was performed with immunoSEQ multiplex PCR; in TCRdb, only in-frame clones are kept and a portion is missing. V, J and clone size reflect that table, while D and trimming were determined from the DNA. Of approximately 120,000 clones listed, approximately 86% are singletons. The data derive from a study of blood T cell repertoires in COVID-19. Study context: From T cells, B-cell-depleted T cells, or PBMCs came the material, which was cDNA or gDNA.

CDR3 length equals 13 residues. Trimming cost V 8 bases and J 6 bases, with 15 bases left between them. Germline CDR1 WNHNN, CDR2 SYGVQD (reference sequence). This sequence joins TRBV10-1 and TRBJ2-3, with D possibly being TRBD1 (6 bases). Specimen: peripheral blood. The sequence was obtained from a woman between 50 and 59 years old who had recovered from COVID-19. CDR3 loop: CASGDTRSDTQYF. The CDR3 DNA sequence: TGCGCCAGCGGGGACACTCGTTCGGATACGCAGTATTTT.